This is a list of T cell receptor beta chains from one sample in a study of blood T cell repertoires in COVID-19. Using immunoSEQ multiplex PCR, the repertoire was profiled, and TCRdb retains in-frame clones only, with some absent. The sample has 250,000 or so clones, approximately 82% seen once. Material for sequencing was peripheral blood. The receptors were sampled from a woman younger than 35 with acute or convalescent COVID-19. CDR3s include the opening cysteine and the closing phenylalanine or tryptophan. The order of the fields is clone size, J gene, V gene, CDR3 protein. Clone size is not always given. Where it is, it says once, few, many or a class for expanded clones.

abundance: .
j_gene: TRBJ1-3
v_gene: TRBV4-2
CDR3aa: CASSQVVQTSSGNTIYF

abundance: .
j_gene: TRBJ2-7
v_gene: TRBV14
CDR3aa: CASSQDPRTRRQYF

abundance: .
j_gene: TRBJ1-6
v_gene: TRBV9
CDR3aa: CASSVSPGQRNSPLHF

abundance: .
j_gene: TRBJ2-6
v_gene: TRBV11-2
CDR3aa: CASTRSGGANVLTF

abundance: .
j_gene: TRBJ2-1
v_gene: TRBV2
CDR3aa: CASSSSGSYNEQFF

abundance: .
j_gene: TRBJ1-5
v_gene: TRBV12-1
CDR3aa: CASSFSGVGDQPQHF

abundance: .
j_gene: TRBJ1-5
v_gene: TRBV10-3
CDR3aa: CATGQPHRDPQHF

abundance: .
j_gene: TRBJ2-3
v_gene: TRBV6-4
CDR3aa: CASRRLASLADTQYF

abundance: .
j_gene: TRBJ1-6
v_gene: TRBV25-1
CDR3aa: CASRQTGIYNSPLHF

abundance: .
j_gene: TRBJ2-7
v_gene: TRBV27
CDR3aa: CASSLPGTGFYEQYF

abundance: .
j_gene: TRBJ2-3
v_gene: TRBV27
CDR3aa: CASSLPGLASYTQYF

abundance: .
j_gene: TRBJ2-5
v_gene: TRBV6-1
CDR3aa: CASSAGTSGRAIETQYF

abundance: .
j_gene: TRBJ2-1
v_gene: TRBV15
CDR3aa: CAPSPTPGFEKAYNEQFF

abundance: .
j_gene: TRBJ2-6
v_gene: TRBV30
CDR3aa: CAWHRKTSGANVLTF

abundance: .
j_gene: TRBJ1-5
v_gene: TRBV3-1/TRBV3-2
CDR3aa: CASSQFRTFSYSNQPQHF

abundance: .
j_gene: TRBJ2-1
v_gene: TRBV12-3/TRBV12-4
CDR3aa: CASTRPTGEQFF

abundance: .
j_gene: TRBJ2-5
v_gene: TRBV11-2
CDR3aa: CASSYPTGLAGVGETQYF

abundance: .
j_gene: TRBJ2-1
v_gene: TRBV28
CDR3aa: CASSLSSGSSSYNEQFF

abundance: few
j_gene: TRBJ2-7
v_gene: TRBV4-3
CDR3aa: CASSQGQAGEQYF

abundance: .
j_gene: TRBJ1-3
v_gene: TRBV6-5
CDR3aa: CASRTGGPGNTIYF

abundance: few
j_gene: TRBJ1-2
v_gene: TRBV5-4
CDR3aa: CASPPPRGNYGYTF

abundance: .
j_gene: TRBJ1-2
v_gene: TRBV3-1/TRBV3-2
CDR3aa: CASSQNAGRQGGPFYGYTF

abundance: .
j_gene: TRBJ1-1
v_gene: TRBV11-3
CDR3aa: CASQGQANTEAFF

abundance: .
j_gene: TRBJ1-5
v_gene: TRBV19
CDR3aa: CASSILTGFRQPQHF

abundance: .
j_gene: TRBJ1-1
v_gene: TRBV18
CDR3aa: CASSPPTGGATEAFF

abundance: .
j_gene: TRBJ1-5
v_gene: TRBV4-2
CDR3aa: CASSPQPGGLPPQHF

abundance: many
j_gene: TRBJ2-2
v_gene: TRBV30
CDR3aa: CAWSVGATFNTGELFF

abundance: .
j_gene: TRBJ1-1
v_gene: TRBV30
CDR3aa: CAWSVQAMNTEAFF

abundance: few
j_gene: TRBJ2-1
v_gene: TRBV28
CDR3aa: CASGLSYQQFF

abundance: .
j_gene: TRBJ2-7
v_gene: TRBV19
CDR3aa: CASSILGAGVNEQYF

abundance: few
j_gene: TRBJ2-1
v_gene: TRBV11-2
CDR3aa: CASSTTRDYNEQFF

abundance: .
j_gene: TRBJ2-7
v_gene: TRBV29-1
CDR3aa: CSVEEGQGSYEQYF

abundance: .
j_gene: TRBJ2-2
v_gene: TRBV7-6
CDR3aa: CASSLGLTSGKNTGELFF

abundance: .
j_gene: TRBJ2-7
v_gene: TRBV6-2/TRBV6-3
CDR3aa: CASSYPGQYEQYF

abundance: .
j_gene: TRBJ2-1
v_gene: TRBV21-1
CDR3aa: CASSKGQNNEQFF

abundance: .
j_gene: TRBJ2-2
v_gene: TRBV14
CDR3aa: CASSQVSGTGELFF

abundance: .
j_gene: TRBJ2-7
v_gene: TRBV6-1
CDR3aa: CASSDMGTYEQYF

abundance: .
j_gene: TRBJ1-2
v_gene: TRBV6-5
CDR3aa: CATRATGDLFGYTF

abundance: .
j_gene: TRBJ2-7
v_gene: TRBV14
CDR3aa: CASSPWSSYEQYF

abundance: .
j_gene: TRBJ2-7
v_gene: TRBV19
CDR3aa: CASATGTGGNHEQYF

abundance: .
j_gene: TRBJ2-7
v_gene: TRBV7-2
CDR3aa: CASSLERGGLEQYF

abundance: .
j_gene: TRBJ2-7
v_gene: TRBV19
CDR3aa: CASSLQGNSYEQYF

abundance: .
j_gene: TRBJ2-1
v_gene: TRBV2
CDR3aa: CASTEDYSGRQFF

abundance: .
j_gene: TRBJ2-1
v_gene: TRBV7-3
CDR3aa: CASSTGTSGYNEQFF

abundance: .
j_gene: TRBJ2-2
v_gene: TRBV7-6
CDR3aa: CASSLGPGNTGELFF

abundance: .
j_gene: TRBJ2-1
v_gene: TRBV24-1
CDR3aa: CATSASGRPYNEQFF

abundance: .
j_gene: TRBJ2-1
v_gene: TRBV5-1
CDR3aa: CASSTGAGGFDNEQFF

abundance: .
j_gene: TRBJ1-6
v_gene: TRBV29-1
CDR3aa: CSVATGPGDSPLHF

abundance: .
j_gene: TRBJ1-3
v_gene: TRBV7-9
CDR3aa: CASSPGQILDTIYF